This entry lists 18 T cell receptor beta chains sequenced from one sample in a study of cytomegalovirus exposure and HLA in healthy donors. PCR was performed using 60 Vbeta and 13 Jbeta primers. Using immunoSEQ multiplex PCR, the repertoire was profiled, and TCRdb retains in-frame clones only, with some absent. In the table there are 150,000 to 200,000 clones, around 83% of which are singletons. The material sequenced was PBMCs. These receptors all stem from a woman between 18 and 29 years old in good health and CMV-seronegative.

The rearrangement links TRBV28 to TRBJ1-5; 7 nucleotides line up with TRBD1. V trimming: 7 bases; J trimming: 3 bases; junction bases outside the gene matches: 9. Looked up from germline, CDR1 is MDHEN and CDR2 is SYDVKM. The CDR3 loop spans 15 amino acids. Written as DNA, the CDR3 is TGTGCCAGCAATATGCACAGGGGACTCAATCAGCCCCAGCATTTT. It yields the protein CASNMHRGLNQPQHF.

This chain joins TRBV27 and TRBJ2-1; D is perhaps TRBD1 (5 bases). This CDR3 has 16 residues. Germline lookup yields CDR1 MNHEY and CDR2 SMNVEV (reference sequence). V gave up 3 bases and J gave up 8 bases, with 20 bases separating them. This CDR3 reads CASSFVSGISGDEQFF. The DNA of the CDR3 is TGTGCCAGCAGTTTTGTTTCAGGGATTAGTGGGGATGAGCAGTTCTTC.

This chain's CDR3 is CASSEPGPGGEQFF. The CDR3 nucleotides read TGTGCCAGCAGCGAACCGGGGCCCGGGGGTGAGCAGTTCTTC. The chain combines TRBV9 with TRBJ2-1; D is possibly TRBD2 (6 bases). This CDR3 spans 14 amino acids. Per the germline V gene, CDR1 is SGDLS and CDR2 is YYNGEE. V was clipped by 3 bases and J by 9 bases, with 16 bases between them.

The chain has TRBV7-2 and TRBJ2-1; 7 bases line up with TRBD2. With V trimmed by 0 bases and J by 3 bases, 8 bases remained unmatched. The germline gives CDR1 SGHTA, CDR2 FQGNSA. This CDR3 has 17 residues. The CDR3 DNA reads TGTGCCAGCAGCTTAGCTGTGGGGGGAGGGAACTACAATGAGCAGTTCTTC. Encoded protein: CASSLAVGGGNYNEQFF.

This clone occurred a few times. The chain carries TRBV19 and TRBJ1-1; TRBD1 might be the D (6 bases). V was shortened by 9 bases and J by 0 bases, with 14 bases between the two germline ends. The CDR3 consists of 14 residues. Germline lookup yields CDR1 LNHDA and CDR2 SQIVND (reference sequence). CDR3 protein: CASCPGELNTEAFF. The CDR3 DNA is TGTGCCAGCTGTCCAGGGGAGTTGAACACTGAAGCTTTCTTT.

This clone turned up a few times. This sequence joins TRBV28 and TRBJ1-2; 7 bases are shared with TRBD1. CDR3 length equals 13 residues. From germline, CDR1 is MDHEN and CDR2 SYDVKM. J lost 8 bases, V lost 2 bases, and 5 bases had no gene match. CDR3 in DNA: TGTGCCAGCAGTTTAGCAGGGGGAACGGGCTACACCTTC. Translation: CASSLAGGTGYTF.

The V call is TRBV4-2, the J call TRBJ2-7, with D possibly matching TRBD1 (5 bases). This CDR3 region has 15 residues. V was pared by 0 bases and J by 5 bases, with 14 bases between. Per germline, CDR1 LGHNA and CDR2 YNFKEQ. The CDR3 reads CASSQEGGRVDEQYF. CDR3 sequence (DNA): TGTGCCAGCAGCCAAGAGGGTGGCAGGGTTGACGAGCAGTACTTC.

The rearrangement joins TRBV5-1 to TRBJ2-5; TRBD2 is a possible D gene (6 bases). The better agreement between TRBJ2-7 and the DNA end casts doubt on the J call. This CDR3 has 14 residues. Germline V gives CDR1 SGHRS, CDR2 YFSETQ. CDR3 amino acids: CASSLGGGTYEQYF. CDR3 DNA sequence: TGCGCCAGCAGCTTGGGTGGAGGGACCTACGAGCAGTACTTC.

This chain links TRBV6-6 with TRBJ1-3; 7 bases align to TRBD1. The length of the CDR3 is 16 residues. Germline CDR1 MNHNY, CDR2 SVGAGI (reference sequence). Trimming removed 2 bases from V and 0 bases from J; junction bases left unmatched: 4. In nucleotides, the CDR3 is TGTGCCAGCAGTTACGACAGGGATCGCTCTGGAAACACCATATATTTT. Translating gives CASSYDRDRSGNTIYF.

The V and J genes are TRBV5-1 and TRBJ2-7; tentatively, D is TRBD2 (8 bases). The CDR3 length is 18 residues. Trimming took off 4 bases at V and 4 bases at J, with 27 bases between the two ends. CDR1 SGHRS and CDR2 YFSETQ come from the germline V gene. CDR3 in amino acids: CASSPMTSDQGGTYEQYF. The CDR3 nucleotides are TGCGCCAGCAGCCCTATGACTAGCGACCAGGGGGGTACTTACGAGCAGTACTTC. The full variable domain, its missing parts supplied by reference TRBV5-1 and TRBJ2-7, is KAGVTQTPRYLIKTRGQQVTLSCSPISGHRSVSWYQQTPGQGLQFLFEYFSETQRNKGNFPGRFSGRQFSNSRSEMNVSTLELGDSALYLCASSPMTSDQGGTYEQYFGPGTRLTVT.

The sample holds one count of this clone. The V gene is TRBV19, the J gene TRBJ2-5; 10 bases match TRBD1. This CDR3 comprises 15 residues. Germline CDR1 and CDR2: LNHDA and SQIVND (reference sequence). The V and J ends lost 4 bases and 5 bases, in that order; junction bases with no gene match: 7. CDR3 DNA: TGTGCCAGTAGTAGAGACAGGGGGCTAAGGGAGACCCAGTACTTC. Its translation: CASSRDRGLRETQYF.

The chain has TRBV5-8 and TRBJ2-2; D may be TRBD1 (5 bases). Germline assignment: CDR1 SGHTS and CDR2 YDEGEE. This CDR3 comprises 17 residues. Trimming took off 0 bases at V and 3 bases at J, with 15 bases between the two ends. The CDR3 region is CASSLAIRARYTGELFF. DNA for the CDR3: TGTGCCAGCAGCTTGGCCATCAGGGCTCGATACACCGGGGAGCTGTTTTTT.

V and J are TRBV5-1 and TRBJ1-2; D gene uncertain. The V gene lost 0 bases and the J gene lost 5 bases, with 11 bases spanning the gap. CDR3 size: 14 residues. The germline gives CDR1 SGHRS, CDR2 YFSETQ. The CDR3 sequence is CASSLVGRRYGYTF. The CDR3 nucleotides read TGCGCCAGCAGCTTGGTGGGTCGGCGGTATGGCTACACCTTC.

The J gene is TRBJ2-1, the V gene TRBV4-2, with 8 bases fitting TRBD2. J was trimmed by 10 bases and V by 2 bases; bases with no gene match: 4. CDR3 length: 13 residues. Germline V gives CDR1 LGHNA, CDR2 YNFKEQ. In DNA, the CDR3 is TGTGCCAGCAGCCAAATTAGCGGGGTCGAGCAGTTCTTC. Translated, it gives CASSQISGVEQFF.

The CDR3 loop is CAIRAGQGDTGELFF. The CDR3 region has the DNA TGTGCCATCAGAGCGGGACAGGGTGACACCGGGGAGCTGTTTTTT. The chain employs TRBV6-1 and TRBJ2-2; the match to TRBD1 covers 9 bases. The V gene end was trimmed by 10 bases and the J gene end by 3 bases; junction bases not matched to a gene: 9. The V gene's germline CDR1 is MNHNS and CDR2 SASEGT. This CDR3 is 15 amino acids long.

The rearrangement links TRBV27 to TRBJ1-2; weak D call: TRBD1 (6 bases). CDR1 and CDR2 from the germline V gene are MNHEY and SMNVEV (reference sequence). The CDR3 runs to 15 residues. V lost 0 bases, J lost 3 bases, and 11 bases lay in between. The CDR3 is CASSLSRGRYYGYTF. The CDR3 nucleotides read TGTGCCAGCAGTTTATCCAGGGGCCGCTACTATGGCTACACCTTC.

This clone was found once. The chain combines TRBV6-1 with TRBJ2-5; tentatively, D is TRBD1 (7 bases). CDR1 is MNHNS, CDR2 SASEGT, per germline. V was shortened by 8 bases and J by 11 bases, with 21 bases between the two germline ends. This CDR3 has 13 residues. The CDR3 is CASLKAGGGEQYF. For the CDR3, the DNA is TGTGCCAGCCTGAAGGCAGGGGGAGGAGAGCAGTACTTC.

The CDR3 nucleotides are TGTGCCAGCAGCCGGGGACTAGCGGGCCAGTACGAGCAGTACGTC. Its translation is CASSRGLAGQYEQYV. The chain recombines TRBV28 with TRBJ2-7; 12 bases are shared with TRBD2. Trimming cost V 6 bases and J 4 bases; bases outside gene matches: 7. Looked up from germline, CDR1 is MDHEN and CDR2 is SYDVKM. The CDR3 is 15 amino acids.